The clone carrying this TCR beta chain was detected ten times or more. The V segment lost 4 bases and the J segment 4 bases; nucleotides outside the gene matches: 8. This CDR3 spans 16 amino acids. Unique molecular identifiers were used in preparing the TCRbeta library. TCRdb called the PCR reads again in MiXCR, with one record for every CDR3 protein. The data contain about 200,000 distinct CDR3 sequences, 13% to 15% of them seen just once; the ten biggest clones take up around 13%. The sample comes from a study of T-cell reconstitution after alpha-beta-depleted transplantation in children. The chain links TRBV12-3 or TRBV12-4 to TRBJ2-1; TRBD1 matches 9 bases. The TCR comes from a human donor who donated a stem cell graft to a child with acute lymphoblastic leukemia. The sample here was PBMCs from the stem cell graft donor, taken from the stem cell graft. The CDR3 sequence is CASSSQGARQYNEQFF. CDR3 in DNA: TGTGCCAGCAGTTCACAGGGGGCAAGGCAGTACAATGAGCAGTTCTTC.